One sample yielded the 27 T cell receptor beta chains listed below, sequenced in a study of T cells after posttransplantation cyclophosphamide. TCRdb keeps only in-frame clones here, not all; method: immunoSEQ multiplex PCR. This sample has 30,000 to 45,000 clones, with roughly 73% found just once. Busulfan-fludarabine conditioning, marrow transplant, and cyclophosphamide on days +3 and +4 were administered. The specimen comprised CD4+ T cells sorted from blood, sampled about 1,900 days after a stem cell transplant with posttransplant cyclophosphamide. The receptors derive from a female patient aged 40-49 years who received an allogeneic stem cell transplant from a related donor, was CMV-positive, and had no GVHD. Part of the T cell pool may stem from the graft donor.

J is TRBJ2-7 and V is TRBV10-1; the D gene is possibly TRBD1 (5 bases). In germline, CDR1 is WNHNN, CDR2 SYGVQD (reference sequence). This CDR3 is built from 13 residues. Trimming stripped 7 bases from V and 0 bases from J, with 10 bases between. CDR3 sequence reads: CASKGKFSYEQYF. CDR3 sequence (DNA): TGCGCCAGCAAGGGGAAGTTCTCCTACGAGCAGTACTTC.

V usage is TRBV7-8 and J usage is TRBJ2-7, with D perhaps matching TRBD2 (7 bases). The CDR3 sequence is 16 residues long. Looked up from germline, CDR1 is SGHVS and CDR2 is FQNEAQ. The ends were cut back, 0 bases at V and 3 bases at J, with 15 bases in the middle. The CDR3: CASSLAGGGRSYEQYF. In DNA form, the CDR3 reads TGTGCCAGCAGCTTAGCGGGGGGGGGCCGAAGCTACGAGCAGTACTTC.

The chain recombines TRBV18 with TRBJ2-7, with 7 positions matching TRBD1. Germline CDR1 KGHSH, CDR2 LQKENI. The V segment lost 0 bases and the J segment 2 bases; nucleotides outside the gene matches: 4. This CDR3 comprises 15 residues. The CDR3 loop reads CASSPPNRGAYEQYF. The CDR3 DNA sequence: TGTGCCAGCTCACCACCGAACAGGGGCGCCTACGAGCAGTACTTC. The full variable domain, completed using reference TRBV18 and TRBJ2-7, is NAGVMQNPRHLVRRRGQEARLRCSPMKGHSHVYWYRQLPEEGLKFMVYLQKENIIDESGMPKERFSAEFPKEGPSILRIQQVVRGDSAAYFCASSPPNRGAYEQYFGPGTRLTVT.

V usage is TRBV23-1 and J usage is TRBJ1-3, with a possible D match to TRBD1 (5 bases). TRBV23-1 falls under the ORF class, with uncertain function. V lost 0 bases and J 2 bases, leaving 14 bases between the germline ends. The CDR3 sequence is 17 residues long. CDR3 DNA: TGCGCCAGCAGTCAATCGATGACCAGGGCCACTGGAAACACCATATATTTT. Amino acids: CASSQSMTRATGNTIYF.

The chain carries TRBV5-1 and TRBJ1-3; 9 bases line up with TRBD1. The CDR3 is made up of 16 amino acids. Germline CDR1 SGHRS, CDR2 YFSETQ. Trimming took 3 bases from V and 2 from J; bases not matched to a gene: 6. CDR3 amino acids: CASSSGDRVAGNTIYF. The CDR3 DNA sequence: TGCGCCAGCAGCTCGGGGGACAGGGTTGCTGGAAACACCATATATTTT.

The chain links TRBV4-1 to TRBJ2-1; 11 bases line up with TRBD2. CDR1 MGHRA and CDR2 YSYEKL come from the germline V gene. With 2 bases clipped from V and 9 bases from J, the junction kept 9 bases outside the gene matches. This CDR3 has 16 amino acids. The CDR3 sequence: CASSQFSGGALIEQFF. CDR3 bases: TGCGCCAGCAGCCAATTTAGCGGGGGGGCCTTGATTGAGCAGTTCTTC.

The V and J genes are TRBV19 and TRBJ2-2; D possibly corresponds to TRBD1 (5 bases). The CDR3 runs 14 residues. CDR1 and CDR2 from the germline V gene are LNHDA and SQIVND (reference sequence). Trimming pared 7 bases from V and 4 bases from J, leaving 13 bases between. This CDR3 is CASTGRVGTGELFF. The CDR3 nucleotides are TGTGCCAGTACGGGCAGGGTTGGCACCGGGGAGCTGTTTTTT. Filled out from reference TRBV19 and TRBJ2-2, the complete variable domain reads DGGITQSPKYLFRKEGQNVTLSCEQNLNHDAMYWYRQDPGQGLRLIYYSQIVNDFQKGDIAEGYSVSREKKESFPLTVTSAQKNPTAFYLCASTGRVGTGELFFGEGSRLTVL.

The chain links TRBV7-9 to TRBJ1-4; 7 nucleotides agree with TRBD1. CDR1 is SEHNR, CDR2 FQNEAQ, per germline (reference sequence). The CDR3 consists of 15 residues. With 5 bases clipped from V and 3 bases from J, the junction kept 6 bases outside the gene matches. The CDR3 region has the DNA TGTGCCAGCAGCCCCTCAGGGGGAGCTAATGAAAAACTGTTTTTT. It yields the protein CASSPSGGANEKLFF.

This chain joins TRBV27 and TRBJ1-2; the D gene is possibly TRBD1 (6 bases). CDR1 and CDR2 (germline): MNHEY, SMNVEV (reference sequence). The CDR3 consists of 14 residues. The V end lost 7 bases, the J end lost 3 bases, and 15 bases lay between the germline ends. For the CDR3, the DNA is TGTGCCAGCACCGACAGGTTGGGGGACTATGGCTACACCTTC. Its protein is CASTDRLGDYGYTF.

The rearrangement uses TRBV27 and TRBJ2-7, with 8 bases fitting TRBD2. J gave up 0 bases and V 2 bases, and 3 bases lay outside the gene matches. This CDR3 spans 15 amino acids. The germline V gene has CDR1 MNHEY and CDR2 SMNVEV (reference sequence). CDR3 loop: CASSLVAGYSYEQYF. CDR3 DNA sequence: TGTGCCAGCAGTTTAGTAGCGGGATACTCCTACGAGCAGTACTTC.

The genes are TRBV7-8 and TRBJ1-5; a possible D gene is TRBD1 (5 bases). Germline V gene sequence: CDR1 SGHVS, CDR2 FQNEAQ. This CDR3 is built from 16 residues. The V end lost 2 bases, the J end lost 2 bases, and 13 bases lay between the germline ends. The CDR3 sequence: CASSLRWGGGNQPQHF. CDR3 coding DNA: TGTGCCAGCAGCTTAAGGTGGGGGGGTGGCAATCAGCCCCAGCATTTT.

The rearrangement uses TRBV5-1 and TRBJ2-3; 10 nucleotides line up with TRBD2. The CDR3 runs 16 residues. V shed 0 bases, J shed 5 bases, and the junction held 6 bases outside the gene matches. Germline CDR1 SGHRS, CDR2 YFSETQ. The CDR3 sequence is CASSLEGSGGRDTQYF. In DNA, the CDR3 is TGCGCCAGCAGCTTGGAAGGTAGCGGGGGGAGAGATACGCAGTATTTT. Full variable domain (remainder filled in from reference TRBV5-1 and TRBJ2-3): KAGVTQTPRYLIKTRGQQVTLSCSPISGHRSVSWYQQTPGQGLQFLFEYFSETQRNKGNFPGRFSGRQFSNSRSEMNVSTLELGDSALYLCASSLEGSGGRDTQYFGPGTRLTVL.

This clone was recorded a few times. This chain joins TRBV6-1 and TRBJ2-7; 7 nucleotides agree with TRBD1. CDR3 size: 12 residues. Germline CDR1 and CDR2: MNHNS and SASEGT. J was trimmed by 2 bases and V by 10 bases; bases with no gene match: 5. The CDR3 nucleotides are TGTGCCACCGGACAGGCTGCCTACGAGCAGTACTTC. This sequence encodes CATGQAAYEQYF.

This clone was counted a few times. V and J are TRBV19 and TRBJ1-5; D remains unclear. V was pared by 4 bases and J by 3 bases, with 7 bases between. Germline CDR1 LNHDA, CDR2 SQIVND (reference sequence). The CDR3 loop spans 13 amino acids. The CDR3 spells CASSSGPNQPQHF. CDR3 DNA: TGTGCCAGTAGTAGTGGGCCCAATCAGCCCCAGCATTTT. The full variable domain, its missing parts supplied by reference TRBV19 and TRBJ1-5, is DGGITQSPKYLFRKEGQNVTLSCEQNLNHDAMYWYRQDPGQGLRLIYYSQIVNDFQKGDIAEGYSVSREKKESFPLTVTSAQKNPTAFYLCASSSGPNQPQHFGDGTRLSIL.

The chain uses TRBV2 and TRBJ1-5, with D possibly matching TRBD1 (6 bases). Germline CDR1 is SNHLY and CDR2 is FYNNEI. The V and J ends lost 6 bases and 4 bases respectively, with 10 bases between them. This CDR3 spans 13 amino acids. In DNA form, the CDR3 reads TGTGCCAGCAGGGGGGACACAAATCAGCCCCAGCATTTT. Its protein is CASRGDTNQPQHF.

V gene TRBV6-5 combines with J gene TRBJ1-1; TRBD1 agrees at 10 bases. The ends lost 7 bases at V and 1 base at J; junction bases unmatched: 6. Germline values: CDR1 MNHEY, CDR2 SVGAGI. This CDR3 comprises 15 residues. This CDR3 reads CASTPDRGQNTEAFF. The CDR3 nucleotides read TGTGCCAGCACCCCTGACAGGGGGCAGAACACTGAAGCTTTCTTT.

This clone has just a few counts. The chain couples TRBV19 to TRBJ1-5; 8 positions match TRBD1. Per germline, CDR1 LNHDA and CDR2 SQIVND (reference sequence). The CDR3 sequence is 14 residues long. V lost 4 bases and J lost 7; bases outside the gene matches: 6. The CDR3 DNA follows: TGTGCCAGTAGTACAACAGGGGGAGGACAGCCCCAGCATTTT. Protein sequence: CASSTTGGGQPQHF. Complete variable domain (other parts from reference TRBV19 and TRBJ1-5): DGGITQSPKYLFRKEGQNVTLSCEQNLNHDAMYWYRQDPGQGLRLIYYSQIVNDFQKGDIAEGYSVSREKKESFPLTVTSAQKNPTAFYLCASSTTGGGQPQHFGDGTRLSIL.

The chain carries TRBV5-1 and TRBJ2-6; D not resolved. CDR3 length: 16 residues. V was pared by 0 bases and J by 0 bases, with 7 bases between. Germline CDR1 SGHRS, CDR2 YFSETQ. The DNA of the CDR3 is TGCGCCAGCAGCTTGGCCTACCCCTCTGGGGCCAACGTCCTGACTTTC. It codes for CASSLAYPSGANVLTF.

This chain links TRBV25-1 with TRBJ1-2; a possible D gene is TRBD1 (5 bases). There are 15 residues in the CDR3. The V end lost 1 base, the J end lost 3 bases, and 12 bases lay between the germline ends. Germline loops: CDR1 MGHDK, CDR2 SYGVNS. The CDR3 loop reads CASSEFTGVDYGYTF. The CDR3 DNA sequence: TGTGCCAGCAGTGAATTCACAGGCGTGGACTATGGCTACACCTTC.

The chain couples TRBV2 to TRBJ2-3, with TRBD2 matching 11 bases. The trim removed 4 bases at V and 3 bases at J, leaving 3 bases unmatched. Germline lookup yields CDR1 SNHLY and CDR2 FYNNEI. The length of the CDR3 is 15 residues. The CDR3 sequence is CASSGLAGTTDTQYF. The CDR3 DNA reads TGTGCCAGCAGTGGACTAGCGGGGACGACAGATACGCAGTATTTT.

This clone has at least ten counts. The CDR3 nucleotides read TGTGCCAGCAGCTTAGGACAGGGGACGCACGAGCAGTACTTC. Its translation: CASSLGQGTHEQYF. J is TRBJ2-7 and V is TRBV7-8, with 8 bases that match TRBD1. The trim removed 1 base at V and 5 bases at J, leaving 4 bases unmatched. The CDR3 length is 14 residues. The germline CDR1 and CDR2 sequences are SGHVS and FQNEAQ.

This clone was detected only once. V gene TRBV6-6 combines with J gene TRBJ2-7, with 8 bases aligning to TRBD2. Germline lookup yields CDR1 MNHNY and CDR2 SVGAGI (reference sequence). V shed 11 bases, J shed 6 bases, and the junction held 15 bases outside the gene matches. This CDR3 region has 14 residues. CDR3 in DNA: TGTGCCCTAAGGGCCGGGGGGGTAACAGGCGAGCAGTACTTC. Protein: CALRAGGVTGEQYF.

The rearrangement joins TRBV6-6 to TRBJ2-1; a weak D match, TRBD2 (6 bases). Between the trimmed V and J ends, which lost 6 bases and 4 bases, there was a span of 10 bases. Germline V lookup: CDR1 MNHNY, CDR2 SVGAGI (reference sequence). This CDR3 region has 13 residues. Written as DNA, the CDR3 is TGTGCCAGCAGCCCCCGGGGGTACAATGAGCAGTTCTTC. This translates into CASSPRGYNEQFF.

V usage is TRBV28 and J usage is TRBJ1-3; maybe TRBD1 (5 bases). The germline CDR1 and CDR2 sequences are MDHEN and SYDVKM. The CDR3 runs 17 residues. Trimming took off 4 bases at V and 0 bases at J, with 16 bases between the two ends. CDR3 in DNA: TGTGCCAGCAGTTCCGCAAGGGGCCCCCTCTCTGGAAACACCATATATTTT. It translates to CASSSARGPLSGNTIYF.

This clone was picked up a small number of times. The sample contains more than one DNA sequence encoding this CDR3. The chain has TRBV29-1 and TRBJ2-7; D perhaps matches TRBD1 (5 bases). Germline-derived CDR1 and CDR2 are SQVTM and ANQGSEA. The length of the CDR3 is 12 residues. The germline V and J ends were trimmed by 4 bases and 3 bases, with 10 bases remaining between them. This chain's CDR3 is CSVAQGSYEQYF. CDR3 DNA: TGCAGCGTTGCCCAGGGCAGCTACGAGCAGTACTTC.

To note about this clone: An end of the junction does not agree with germline; a read error may underlie this. The genes are TRBV5-1 and TRBJ2-3; 9 positions match TRBD2. The germline V gene encodes CDR1 SGHRS and CDR2 YFSETQ. The CDR3 length is 16 residues. Here the CDR3 reads CASSLGSGGRTDTQYF. The CDR3 nucleotides are TGCGCCAGCAGTTTGGGTAGCGGGGGCCGCACAGATACGCAGTATTTT. The variable domain in full, completed from reference TRBV5-1 and TRBJ2-3, reads KAGVTQTPRYLIKTRGQQVTLSCSPISGHRSVSWYQQTPGQGLQFLFEYFSETQRNKGNFPGRFSGRQFSNSRSEMNVSTLELGDSALYLCASSLGSGGRTDTQYFGPGTRLTVL.

This rearrangement joins TRBV11-2 to TRBJ1-2; 8 nucleotides align to TRBD1. The CDR3 covers 13 residues. V dropped 1 base and J dropped 5; count of bases not matched to a gene: 0. Germline V gene sequence: CDR1 SGHAT, CDR2 FQNNGV. The CDR3 region has the DNA TGTGCCAGCAGCTTAGGACAGGGGTATGGCTACACCTTC. Amino acid sequence: CASSLGQGYGYTF.